The clone carrying this T cell receptor (beta chain) showed up many times. The antigen is undetermined. From about 400 ng of RNA, a library with molecular barcoded alpha/delta and beta/gamma adaptors was made. TCRdb re-called the reads with MiXCR, one entry per CDR3 protein. The sample has about 130,000 distinct CDR3 sequences, approximately 12% seen once. The record originates from a study of read filtering for tumor transcriptome and immune sequencing. On the study more broadly: Among patients, roughly 17 were male and around 13 female, aged roughly 45 to 80 (mean approximately 60). IR-seq gave about 4.05 to 11 million TCR reads per sample; RNA-seq gave about 80 to 1,400. The study, taken as a whole, reports: Compared with RNA-seq, IR-seq gave much higher clonotype depth and reliability.

CDR3 size: 13 residues. CDR1 and CDR2 from the germline V gene are SEHNR and FQNEAQ (reference sequence). The germline V and J ends were trimmed by 5 bases and 7 bases, with 11 bases remaining between them. The rearrangement uses TRBV7-9 and TRBJ1-4; D may be TRBD1 (5 bases). The receptor's source is a donor aged 40 or over with multiple myeloma. The sample was a population of CD138-negative cells sorted from bone marrow. The CDR3 sequence is CASSPQGREKLFF. The CDR3, as DNA: TGTGCCAGCAGCCCCCAGGGTCGTGAAAAACTGTTTTTT.